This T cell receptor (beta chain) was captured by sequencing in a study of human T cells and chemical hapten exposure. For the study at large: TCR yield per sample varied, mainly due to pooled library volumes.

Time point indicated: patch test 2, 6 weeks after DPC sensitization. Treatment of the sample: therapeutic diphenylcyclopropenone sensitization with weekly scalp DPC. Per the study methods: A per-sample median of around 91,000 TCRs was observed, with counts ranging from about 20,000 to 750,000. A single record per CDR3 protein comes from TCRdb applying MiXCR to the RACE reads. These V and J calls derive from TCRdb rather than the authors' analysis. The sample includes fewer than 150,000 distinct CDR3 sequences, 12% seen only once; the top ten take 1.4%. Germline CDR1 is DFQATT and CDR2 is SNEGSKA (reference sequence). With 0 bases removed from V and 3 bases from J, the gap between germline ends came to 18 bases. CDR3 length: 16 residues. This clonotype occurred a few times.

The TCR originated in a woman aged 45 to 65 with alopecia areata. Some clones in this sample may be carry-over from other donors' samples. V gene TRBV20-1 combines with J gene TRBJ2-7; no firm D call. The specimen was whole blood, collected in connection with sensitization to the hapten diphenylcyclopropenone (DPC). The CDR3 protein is CSARDWQAVLFYEQYF. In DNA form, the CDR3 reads TGCAGTGCTAGAGATTGGCAGGCGGTTCTTTTCTACGAGCAGTACTTC.